These 9 T cell receptor beta chains came from one sample sequenced in a study of blood T cell repertoires in COVID-19. Clones were read by immunoSEQ multiplex PCR, and TCRdb kept only the in-frame ones, dropping some. The sample holds around 160,000 clones; almost 85% are singletons and the top ten take nearly 15%. Sequenced: peripheral blood. The receptors here all came from a human donor with acute or convalescent COVID-19. The donor label of this sample is uncertain.

V gene TRBV5-4 combines with J gene TRBJ1-2, with unresolved D. The germline gives CDR1 SGHNT, CDR2 YYREEE (reference sequence). V lost 4 bases to trimming and J lost 1 base, with 11 bases between them. This CDR3 is 14 amino acids long. This CDR3 reads CASSPGGNNYGYTF. CDR3 DNA sequence: TGTGCCAGCAGCCCGGGAGGGAATAACTATGGCTACACCTTC.

This chain connects TRBV9 to TRBJ1-3; 12 nucleotides line up with TRBD1. J lost 2 bases, V lost 1 base, and 4 bases had no gene match. CDR3 length: 17 residues. The germline V gene has CDR1 SGDLS and CDR2 YYNGEE. The CDR3 nucleotides are TGTGCCAGCAGCGTACGGGACAGGGGGCTAGCTGGAAACACCATATATTTT. Translating gives CASSVRDRGLAGNTIYF.

The rearrangement joins TRBV6-5 to TRBJ2-2, with a weak D call TRBD2 (5 bases). V was shortened by 8 bases and J by 5 bases, with 12 bases between the two germline ends. The CDR3 spans 13 residues. The germline CDR1 and CDR2 sequences are MNHEY and SVGAGI. For the CDR3, the DNA is TGTGCCAGCCAGGCTAGGAGGACCGGGGAGCTGTTTTTT. As protein: CASQARRTGELFF.

This chain connects TRBV2 to TRBJ2-7; a weak D match, TRBD2 (5 bases). V shed 2 bases and J shed 5 bases, with 10 bases lying between them. Looked up from germline, CDR1 is SNHLY and CDR2 is FYNNEI. There are 13 residues in the CDR3. In DNA form, the CDR3 reads TGTGCCAGCAGTGAAATATGGGGAGACGAGCAGTACTTC. Translated, it gives CASSEIWGDEQYF.

This clone occurred once. This chain connects TRBV7-9 to TRBJ2-1; 7 bases are shared with TRBD1. With 7 bases clipped from V and 8 bases from J, the junction kept 17 bases outside the gene matches. Germline-derived CDR1 and CDR2 are SEHNR and FQNEAQ (reference sequence). There are 16 residues in the CDR3. CDR3 loop: CASTPIGQASRDEQFF. Written as DNA, the CDR3 is TGTGCCAGCACCCCCATTGGACAGGCGAGCCGCGATGAGCAGTTCTTC.

This clone has a single count. This same CDR3 is encoded by further DNA sequences in the sample. The chain joins TRBV6-6 to TRBJ1-5; D may be TRBD1 (6 bases). The CDR3 spans 14 residues. Germline CDR1 is MNHNY and CDR2 is SVGAGI (reference sequence). Trimming removed 6 bases from V and 4 bases from J, with 13 bases in between. CDR3 sequence reads: CASSPGQINQPQHF. In nucleotides, the CDR3 is TGTGCCAGCAGCCCCGGACAGATAAATCAGCCCCAGCATTTT.

This clone was seen more than once but under ten times. V usage is TRBV6-5 and J usage is TRBJ1-4; 8 nucleotides match TRBD1. The CDR3 consists of 15 residues. Germline trimming cut 6 bases from V and 7 bases from J; bases unmatched to any gene: 10. CDR1 MNHEY and CDR2 SVGAGI come from the germline V gene. In DNA, the CDR3 is TGTGCCAGCAGCCGCAGGGGGCGGATAGGTGAAAAACTGTTTTTT. Translating it yields CASSRRGRIGEKLFF.

V usage is TRBV28 and J usage is TRBJ1-6; perhaps TRBD1 as D (6 bases). There are 14 residues in the CDR3. The germline V and J ends were trimmed by 7 bases and 7 bases, with 14 bases remaining between them. CDR1 is MDHEN, CDR2 SYDVKM, per germline. The CDR3 DNA follows: TGTGCCAGCACCCGACAGGCTGGGAATTCACCCCTCCACTTT. Translation: CASTRQAGNSPLHF. Supplemented by reference TRBV28 and TRBJ1-6, the full variable domain reads DVKVTQSSRYLVKRTGEKVFLECVQDMDHENMFWYRQDPGLGLRLIYFSYDVKMKEKGDIPEGYSVSREKKERFSLILESASTNQTSMYLCASTRQAGNSPLHFGNGTRLTVT.

The chain links TRBV7-2 to TRBJ1-2; D might be TRBD1 (6 bases). Germline V gene lookup returns CDR1 SGHTA and CDR2 FQGNSA. The V and J ends lost 4 bases and 2 bases respectively, with 14 bases between them. CDR3 size: 15 residues. The CDR3 nucleotides are TGTGCCAGCAGCTCTAGTCCAGGGGTGAACTATGGCTACACCTTC. Translation gives CASSSSPGVNYGYTF. The whole variable domain, remainder taken from reference TRBV7-2 and TRBJ1-2, is GAGVSQSPSNKVTEKGKDVELRCDPISGHTALYWYRQSLGQGLEFLIYFQGNSAPDKSGLPSDRFSAERTGGSVSTLTIQRTQQEDSAVYLCASSSSPGVNYGYTFGSGTRLTVV.